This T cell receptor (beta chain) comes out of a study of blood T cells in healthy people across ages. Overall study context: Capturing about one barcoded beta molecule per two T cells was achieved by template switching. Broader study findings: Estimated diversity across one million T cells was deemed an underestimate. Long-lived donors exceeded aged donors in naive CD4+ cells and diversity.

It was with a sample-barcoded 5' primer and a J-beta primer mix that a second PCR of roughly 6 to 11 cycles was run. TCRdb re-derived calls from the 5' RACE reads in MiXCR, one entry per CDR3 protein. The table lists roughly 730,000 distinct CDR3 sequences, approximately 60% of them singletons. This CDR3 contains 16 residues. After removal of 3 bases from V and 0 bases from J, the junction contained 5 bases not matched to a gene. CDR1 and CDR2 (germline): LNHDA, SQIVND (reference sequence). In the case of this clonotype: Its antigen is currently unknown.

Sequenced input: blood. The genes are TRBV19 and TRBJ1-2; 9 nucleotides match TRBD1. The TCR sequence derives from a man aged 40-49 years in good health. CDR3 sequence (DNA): TGTGCCAGTAGTATGGCCGGGACAGGGACTAACTATGGCTACACCTTC. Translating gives CASSMAGTGTNYGYTF.